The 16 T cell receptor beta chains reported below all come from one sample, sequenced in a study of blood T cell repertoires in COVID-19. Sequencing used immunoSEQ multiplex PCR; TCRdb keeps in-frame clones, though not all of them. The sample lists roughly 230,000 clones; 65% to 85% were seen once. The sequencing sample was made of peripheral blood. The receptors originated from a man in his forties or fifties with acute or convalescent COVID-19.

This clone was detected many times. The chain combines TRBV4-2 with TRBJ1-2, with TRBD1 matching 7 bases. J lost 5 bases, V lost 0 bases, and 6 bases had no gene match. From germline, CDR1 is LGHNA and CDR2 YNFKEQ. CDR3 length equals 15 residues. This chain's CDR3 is CASSQDPGQAYGYTF. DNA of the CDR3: TGTGCCAGCAGCCAAGATCCCGGACAGGCGTATGGCTACACCTTC.

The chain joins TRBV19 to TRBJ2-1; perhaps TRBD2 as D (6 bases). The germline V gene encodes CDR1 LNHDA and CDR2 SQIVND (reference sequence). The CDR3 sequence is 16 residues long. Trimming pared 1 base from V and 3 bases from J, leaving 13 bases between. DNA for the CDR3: TGTGCCAGTAGTATAGCTCGGGAGCCCCTCTACAATGAGCAGTTCTTC. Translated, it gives CASSIAREPLYNEQFF.

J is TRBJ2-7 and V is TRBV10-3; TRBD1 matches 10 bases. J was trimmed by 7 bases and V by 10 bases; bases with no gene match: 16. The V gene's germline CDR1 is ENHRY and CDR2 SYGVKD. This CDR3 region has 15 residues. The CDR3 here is CATATLTGTGEEQYF. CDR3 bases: TGTGCCACCGCTACACTGACCGGGACAGGGGAAGAGCAGTACTTC.

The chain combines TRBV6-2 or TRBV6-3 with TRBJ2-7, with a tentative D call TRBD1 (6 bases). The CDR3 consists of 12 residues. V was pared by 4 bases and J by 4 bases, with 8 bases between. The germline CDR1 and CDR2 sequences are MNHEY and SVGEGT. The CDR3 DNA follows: TGTGCCAGCAGTTGGACAGTTTACGAGCAGTACTTC. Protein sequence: CASSWTVYEQYF.

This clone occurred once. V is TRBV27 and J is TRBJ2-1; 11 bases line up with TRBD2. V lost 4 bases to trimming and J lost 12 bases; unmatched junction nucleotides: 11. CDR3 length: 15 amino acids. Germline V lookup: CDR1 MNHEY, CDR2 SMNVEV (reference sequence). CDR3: CASSSRLAGGIWQFF. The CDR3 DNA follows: TGTGCCAGCAGTTCGAGGTTAGCGGGAGGGATTTGGCAGTTCTTC.

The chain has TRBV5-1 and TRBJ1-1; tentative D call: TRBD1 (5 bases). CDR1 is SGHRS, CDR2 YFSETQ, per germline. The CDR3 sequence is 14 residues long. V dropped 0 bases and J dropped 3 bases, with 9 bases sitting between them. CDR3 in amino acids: CASSLESGYTEAFF. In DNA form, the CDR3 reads TGCGCCAGCAGCTTGGAGTCAGGGTACACTGAAGCTTTCTTT.

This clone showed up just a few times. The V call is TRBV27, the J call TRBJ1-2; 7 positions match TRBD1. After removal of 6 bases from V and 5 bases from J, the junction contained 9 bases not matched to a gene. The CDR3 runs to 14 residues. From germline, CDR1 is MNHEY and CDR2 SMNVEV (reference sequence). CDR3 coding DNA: TGTGCCAGCAGAGACAGGGAGGTCCCTTATGGCTACACCTTC. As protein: CASRDREVPYGYTF.

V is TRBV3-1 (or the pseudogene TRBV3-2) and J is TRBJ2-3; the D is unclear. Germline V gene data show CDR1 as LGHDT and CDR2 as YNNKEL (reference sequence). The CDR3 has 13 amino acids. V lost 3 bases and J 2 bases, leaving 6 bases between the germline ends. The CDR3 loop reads CASSHLTTDTQYF. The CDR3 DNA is TGTGCCAGCAGCCACCTAACCACAGATACGCAGTATTTT.

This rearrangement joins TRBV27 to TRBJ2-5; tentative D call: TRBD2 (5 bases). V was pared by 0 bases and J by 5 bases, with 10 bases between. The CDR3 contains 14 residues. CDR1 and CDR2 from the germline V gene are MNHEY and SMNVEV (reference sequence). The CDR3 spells CASSLSRGLETQYF. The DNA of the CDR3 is TGTGCCAGCAGTTTATCCCGCGGGCTGGAGACCCAGTACTTC.

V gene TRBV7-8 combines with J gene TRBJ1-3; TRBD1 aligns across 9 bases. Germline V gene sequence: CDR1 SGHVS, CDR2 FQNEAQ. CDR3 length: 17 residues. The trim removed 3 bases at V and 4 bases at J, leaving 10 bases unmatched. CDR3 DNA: TGTGCCAGCAGCTTGGCCCCCCGTACAGGGGGCGGAAACACCATATATTTT. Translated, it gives CASSLAPRTGGGNTIYF.

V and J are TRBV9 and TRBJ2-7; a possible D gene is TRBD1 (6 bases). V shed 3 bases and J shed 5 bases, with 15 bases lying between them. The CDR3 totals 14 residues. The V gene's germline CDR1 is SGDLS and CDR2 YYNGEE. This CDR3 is CASSGAGQIHEQYF. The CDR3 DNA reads TGTGCCAGCAGCGGAGCCGGACAGATCCACGAGCAGTACTTC.

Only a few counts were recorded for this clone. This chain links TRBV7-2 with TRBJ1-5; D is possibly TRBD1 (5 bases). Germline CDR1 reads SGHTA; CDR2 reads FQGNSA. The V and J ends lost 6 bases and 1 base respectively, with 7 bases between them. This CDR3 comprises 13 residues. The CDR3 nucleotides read TGTGCCAGCAGATCAGGGAGCAATCAGCCCCAGCATTTT. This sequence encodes CASRSGSNQPQHF. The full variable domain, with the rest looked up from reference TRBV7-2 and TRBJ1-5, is GAGVSQSPSNKVTEKGKDVELRCDPISGHTALYWYRQSLGQGLEFLIYFQGNSAPDKSGLPSDRFSAERTGGSVSTLTIQRTQQEDSAVYLCASRSGSNQPQHFGDGTRLSIL.

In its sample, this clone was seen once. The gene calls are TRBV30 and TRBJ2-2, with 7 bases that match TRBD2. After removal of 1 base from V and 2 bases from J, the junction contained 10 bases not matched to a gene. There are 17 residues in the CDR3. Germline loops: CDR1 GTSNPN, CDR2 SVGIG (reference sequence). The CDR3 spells CAWSGGAGVGNTGELFF. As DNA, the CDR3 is TGTGCCTGGAGTGGGGGCGCGGGAGTGGGCAACACCGGGGAGCTGTTTTTT.

CDR3 in DNA: TGTGCCAGCAGCTTACCTGGGGCCAGCGGGAGGGCCGGGGAGCTGTTTTTT. It yields the protein CASSLPGASGRAGELFF. The chain has TRBV5-4 and TRBJ2-2; 10 bases line up with TRBD2. This CDR3 is built from 17 residues. The germline CDR1 and CDR2 sequences are SGHNT and YYREEE (reference sequence). Trimming at V came to 2 bases and at J to 6 bases, leaving 10 bases not matched to a gene.

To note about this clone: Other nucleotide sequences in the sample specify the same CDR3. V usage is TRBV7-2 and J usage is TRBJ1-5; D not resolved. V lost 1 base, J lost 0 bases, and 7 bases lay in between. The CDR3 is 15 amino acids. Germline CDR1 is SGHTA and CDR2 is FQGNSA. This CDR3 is CASSLGAGSNQPQHF. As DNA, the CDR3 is TGTGCCAGCAGCTTAGGTGCCGGTAGCAATCAGCCCCAGCATTTT.

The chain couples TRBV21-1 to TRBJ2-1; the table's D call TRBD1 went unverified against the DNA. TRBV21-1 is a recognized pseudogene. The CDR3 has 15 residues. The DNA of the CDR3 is TGTGCCAGCAGCAAAGGGGGGGACAGGGGCAATGAGCAGTTCTTC. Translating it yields CASSKGGDRGNEQFF.